The 17 T cell receptor beta chains in this list originate from one sample, sequenced in a study of blood T cell repertoires in COVID-19. Here immunoSEQ multiplex PCR was the method, and the copy in TCRdb shows in-frame clones only, minus some. Altogether 150,000 to 200,000 clones are present, under 80% being singletons, with the ten largest covering less than 3%. Sequenced input: peripheral blood. The receptors were gathered from a woman aged 80 or over with acute or convalescent COVID-19.

This rearrangement joins TRBV5-1 to TRBJ1-1, with 7 bases matching TRBD1. V gave up 4 bases and J gave up 0 bases; unmatched junction bases: 6. The CDR3 loop spans 15 amino acids. From germline, CDR1 is SGHRS and CDR2 YFSETQ. The CDR3 protein is CASSLRTGMNTEAFF. The DNA for the CDR3 is TGCGCCAGCAGCCTTCGGACAGGAATGAACACTGAAGCTTTCTTT.

The chain is built from TRBV28 and TRBJ2-7; TRBD1 is a possible D gene (6 bases). Germline CDR1 reads MDHEN; CDR2 reads SYDVKM. V shed 6 bases and J shed 2 bases, with 14 bases lying between them. The CDR3 spans 14 residues. CDR3 residues: CASSRPGQTYEQYF. The CDR3 DNA is TGTGCCAGCAGCCGGCCCGGACAGACCTACGAGCAGTACTTC.

V and J are TRBV6-2 or TRBV6-3 and TRBJ2-7; 8 bases are a match to TRBD2. The J segment lost 0 bases and the V segment lost 2 bases, leaving 6 bases of the junction unmatched. Germline assignment: CDR1 MNHEY and CDR2 SVGEGT. This CDR3 spans 16 amino acids. CDR3 sequence: CASSYTPGLVSYEQYF. The CDR3 region has the DNA TGTGCCAGCAGTTACACTCCGGGACTAGTCTCCTACGAGCAGTACTTC.

The chain couples TRBV5-1 to TRBJ2-5; TRBD1 matches 7 bases. V shed 4 bases, J shed 9 bases, and the junction held 12 bases outside the gene matches. Germline assignment: CDR1 SGHRS and CDR2 YFSETQ. There are 14 residues in the CDR3. The CDR3 reads CASSNGQDVDSQYF. The CDR3 nucleotides are TGCGCCAGCAGCAACGGACAGGACGTTGATTCCCAGTACTTC.

The genes are TRBV5-5 and TRBJ2-1; D is perhaps TRBD1 (5 bases). Germline V gene lookup returns CDR1 SGHKS and CDR2 YYEKEE (reference sequence). The CDR3 extends over 14 amino acids. Between the trimmed V and J ends, which lost 0 bases and 8 bases, there was a span of 12 bases. CDR3 coding DNA: TGTGCCAGCAGCTTGGTTGGCAGGGCCCATGAGCAGTTCTTC. Translated, it gives CASSLVGRAHEQFF. Combining the CDR3 with reference TRBV5-5 and TRBJ2-1 gives the whole variable domain DAGVTQSPTHLIKTRGQQVTLRCSPISGHKSVSWYQQVLGQGPQFIFQYYEKEERGRGNFPDRFSARQFPNYSSELNVNALLLGDSALYLCASSLVGRAHEQFFGPGTRLTVL.

Comment on this clone: A much larger clone differs by one base, so this may be a read error. The chain recombines TRBV2 with TRBJ1-2; D not resolved. This CDR3 is built from 11 residues. Germline CDR1 and CDR2: SNHLY and FYNNEI. Trimming left V 5 bases short and J 2 bases short, with 3 bases between. CDR3 protein: CASSSNYGYTF. CDR3 nucleotide sequence: TGTGCCAGCAGTTCAAACTATGGCTACACCTTC.

CDR3 sequence (DNA): TGTGCCAGCAGCTTGGGACTAGCGGGAGGGGCAGATACGCAGTATTTT. Its protein product is CASSLGLAGGADTQYF. The chain is built from TRBV7-2 and TRBJ2-3; 16 bases are a match to TRBD2. The V gene's germline CDR1 is SGHTA and CDR2 FQGNSA. CDR3 size: 16 residues. The V gene end was trimmed by 3 bases and the J gene end by 4 bases; junction bases not matched to a gene: 1.

The J gene is TRBJ1-5, the V gene TRBV28; 12 nucleotides match TRBD1. V dropped 5 bases and J dropped 6; count of bases not matched to a gene: 8. The CDR3 loop spans 16 amino acids. Germline V gives CDR1 MDHEN, CDR2 SYDVKM. CDR3 region: CASSPGQGARSQPQHF. CDR3 nucleotides: TGTGCCAGCAGTCCGGGACAGGGGGCTCGTAGTCAGCCCCAGCATTTT.

This clone was picked up a small number of times. V usage is TRBV5-1 and J usage is TRBJ2-5; the D gene is possibly TRBD2 (5 bases). Looked up from germline, CDR1 is SGHRS and CDR2 is YFSETQ. Trimming shortened V by 1 base and J by 1 base, and 17 bases separated the two germline ends. This CDR3 comprises 17 residues. CDR3 coding DNA: TGCGCCAGCAGCTTGTCCATTTCGCTAGAGGGCCAAGAGACCCAGTACTTC. It translates to CASSLSISLEGQETQYF.

The J gene is TRBJ1-1, the V gene TRBV7-7; D gene unclear. The CDR3 covers 13 residues. V lost 8 bases and J lost 5, with 15 bases in between. The germline gives CDR1 SSHAT, CDR2 FNYEAQ (reference sequence). Written as DNA, the CDR3 is TGTGCCAGCGCGGCACAACCGGAGACTGAAGCTTTCTTT. It encodes CASAAQPETEAFF.

Only a few counts were recorded for this clone. The chain uses TRBV7-3 and TRBJ2-6; D possibly corresponds to TRBD2 (6 bases). The germline V and J ends were trimmed by 5 bases and 9 bases, with 11 bases remaining between them. The CDR3 is 13 residues long. Per germline, CDR1 SGHTA and CDR2 FQGTGA. The CDR3: CASSQMGGNVLTF. DNA of the CDR3: TGTGCCAGCAGCCAAATGGGAGGCAACGTCCTGACTTTC.

CDR3 sequence: CASSLMTSGSGEQFF. The CDR3 region has the DNA TGCGCCAGCAGCTTAATGACTAGCGGGAGTGGTGAGCAGTTCTTC. V is TRBV5-1 and J is TRBJ2-1; TRBD2 matches 12 bases. This CDR3 is built from 15 residues. J gave up 9 bases and V 2 bases, and 6 bases lay outside the gene matches. Germline CDR1 is SGHRS and CDR2 is YFSETQ.

About this clone: This CDR3 fails to terminate in the conserved phenylalanine or tryptophan, so it likely reflects a read error. No DNA is shown, since the ends of the CDR3 on it are uncertain; the CDR3 is the one TCRdb lists. The V call is TRBV5-6, the J call TRBJ2-7; the table names TRBD1, a call not compared with the DNA. The germline V gene has CDR1 SGHDT and CDR2 YYEEEE. The CDR3 is 9 residues long, counting both termini. CDR3 region: CASSWDRGA.

This clone came up a few times. V is TRBV10-3 and J is TRBJ1-2; possible D gene TRBD1, 6 bases. V was clipped by 0 bases and J by 3 bases, with 8 bases between them. The CDR3 is made up of 14 amino acids. CDR1 ENHRY and CDR2 SYGVKD come from the germline V gene. The CDR3 protein is CAISESSGDYGYTF. The CDR3 DNA reads TGTGCCATCAGTGAGTCGTCAGGGGACTATGGCTACACCTTC.

This clone was recorded once. This chain connects TRBV19 to TRBJ2-1; 10 positions match TRBD2. V shed 2 bases, J shed 9 bases, and the junction held 7 bases outside the gene matches. Germline loops: CDR1 LNHDA, CDR2 SQIVND (reference sequence). The CDR3 has 15 residues. The chain's CDR3 is CASSIITSGISEQFF. The DNA for the CDR3 is TGTGCCAGTAGTATAATCACTAGCGGGATCAGTGAGCAGTTCTTC.

This chain links TRBV28 with TRBJ2-7; 8 bases fit TRBD2. J gave up 0 bases and V 2 bases, and 6 bases lay outside the gene matches. The CDR3 spans 16 residues. Germline V gives CDR1 MDHEN, CDR2 SYDVKM. Here the CDR3 reads CASSLPWSGSSYEQYF. The DNA for the CDR3 is TGTGCCAGCAGTTTACCCTGGAGCGGGAGCTCCTACGAGCAGTACTTC.

The chain recombines TRBV4-1 with TRBJ1-1; D is unresolved. The CDR3 length is 15 residues. V lost 1 base, J lost 1 base, and 10 bases lay in between. From germline, CDR1 is MGHRA and CDR2 YSYEKL. The CDR3 spells CASSQGSGENTEAFF. The CDR3, as DNA: TGCGCCAGCAGCCAAGGCTCCGGAGAGAACACTGAAGCTTTCTTT.